This T cell receptor (beta chain) was recorded in a study of blood T cell repertoires in COVID-19. Study processing details: Researchers report that nucleated cell counts were estimated from reference gene primer amplification. Assay used: immunoSEQ multiplex PCR; TCRdb lists only in-frame clones, some missing. The DNA was the basis for D and trimming; V, J and clone size are from that table. The sample records some 80,000 clones, about four fifths being singletons. With 5 bases removed from V and 0 bases from J, the gap between germline ends came to 7 bases. CDR1 SNHLY and CDR2 FYNNEI come from the germline V gene. The CDR3 sequence is 14 residues long.

This TCR came from a woman of 80 years or more with active or convalescent COVID-19. Material: peripheral blood. This sequence joins TRBV2 and TRBJ2-2, with no clear D. CDR3: CASSPGSNTGELFF. The CDR3 DNA reads TGTGCCAGCAGTCCCGGGTCGAACACCGGGGAGCTGTTTTTT. The variable domain in full, with the rest retrieved from reference TRBV2 and TRBJ2-2, is EPEVTQTPSHQVTQMGQEVILRCVPISNHLYFYWYRQILGQKVEFLVSFYNNEISEKSEIFDDQFSVERPDGSNFTLKIRSTKLEDSAMYFCASSPGSNTGELFFGEGSRLTVL.